Below are 5 T cell receptor beta chains sequenced from a single sample in a study of radiotherapy plus CTLA-4 blockade in lung cancer (dated by TCRdb to the late 2010s). Libraries were prepared through the immunoSEQ multiplex PCR assay. TCRdb re-hosts the immuneACCESS table, in-frame sequences only. Its copies lack some clones; in the studies checked, an unresolved V gene accounts for under half of them, and the cause for the rest is not known. The sample profile shows some 80,000 clones; 78% of them were found once. 22% of the sample belongs to the ten largest clones. Specimen: peripheral blood, collected from a patient treated with radiotherapy plus ipilimumab. These receptors came from a human donor with non-small cell lung cancer whose response to radiotherapy plus ipilimumab could not be evaluated. Some clones in this sample may be carry-over from other donors' samples.

The chain carries TRBV28 and TRBJ2-7; D might be TRBD1 (6 bases). V lost 6 bases to trimming and J lost 0 bases, with 15 bases between them. The germline gives CDR1 MDHEN, CDR2 SYDVKM. The CDR3 runs to 15 residues. CDR3 amino acids: CASSQGTPASYEQYF. The CDR3 DNA reads as TGTGCCAGCAGCCAAGGGACACCAGCCTCCTACGAGCAGTACTTC. Filled out from reference TRBV28 and TRBJ2-7, the complete variable domain reads DVKVTQSSRYLVKRTGEKVFLECVQDMDHENMFWYRQDPGLGLRLIYFSYDVKMKEKGDIPEGYSVSREKKERFSLILESASTNQTSMYLCASSQGTPASYEQYFGPGTRLTVT.

The chain recombines TRBV6-1 with TRBJ2-1; possibly TRBD2 for D (6 bases). The CDR3 is 14 amino acids. With 7 bases removed from V and 7 bases from J, the gap between germline ends came to 17 bases. Germline V gene data show CDR1 as MNHNS and CDR2 as SASEGT. The CDR3 loop is CASIRTLAINEQFF. CDR3 in DNA: TGTGCCAGCATAAGGACACTAGCTATAAATGAGCAGTTCTTC.

A word on this clone: This likely stems from a read error, as it lies one base from a far larger clone. V is TRBV6-1 and J is TRBJ2-7, with no clear D. Germline-derived CDR1 and CDR2 are MNHNS and SASEGT. The CDR3 length is 12 residues. DNA for the CDR3: TGTGCCGGCAGTGATTCCTACTACGAGCAGTACTTC. It codes for CAGSDSYYEQYF.

The rearrangement links TRBV28 to TRBJ2-1; D possibly corresponds to TRBD2 (5 bases). Germline V gene data show CDR1 as MDHEN and CDR2 as SYDVKM. The CDR3 is 16 residues long. V dropped 7 bases and J dropped 0 bases, with 16 bases sitting between them. In DNA, the CDR3 is TGTGCCAGCACCCCCGCACGGGGTAGCTCCTACAATGAGCAGTTCTTC. Protein product: CASTPARGSSYNEQFF.

V is TRBV19 and J is TRBJ2-5; TRBD2 matches 10 bases. The DNA matches TRBJ2-7 better at its end, which makes the J call doubtful. The CDR3 is 21 amino acids. Looked up from germline, CDR1 is LNHDA and CDR2 is SQIVND (reference sequence). The CDR3 sequence: CASSMSTPSRVAGGSSYEQYF. CDR3 nucleotides: TGTGCCAGTAGTATGTCGACCCCGAGTAGAGTAGCGGGGGGATCCTCCTACGAGCAGTACTTC.